This is a list of T cell receptor beta chains from one sample in a study of blood T cell repertoires in COVID-19. Profiled with immunoSEQ multiplex PCR; TCRdb holds only in-frame clones, not every one. Of around 100,000 clones listed, under 75% are singletons. The material sequenced was peripheral blood. The receptors derive from an elderly man with acute or convalescent COVID-19. CDR3s include the opening cysteine and the closing phenylalanine or tryptophan. A D gene is named only where the DNA matches it firmly. Part of the rows lack a size; the others show once, few, many or a class for expanded clones.

CDR3: CASSYGGRTSTDTQYF
DNA: TGTGCCAGCAGTTACGGCGGGAGAACTAGCACAGATACGCAGTATTTT
V: TRBV6-5
size: NA
J: TRBJ2-3
D: TRBD2

CDR3: CASSQADGGGYTF
DNA: TGTGCCAGCAGCCAAGCTGATGGAGGGGGCTACACCTTC
V: TRBV14
size: NA
J: TRBJ1-2
D: NA

CDR3: CASRVNTEAFF
DNA: TGTGCCAGCCGGGTTAACACTGAAGCTTTCTTT
V: TRBV2
size: NA
J: TRBJ1-1
D: NA

CDR3: CAISETSGIYEQYF
DNA: TGTGCCATCAGTGAGACTAGCGGGATCTACGAGCAGTACTTC
V: TRBV10-3
size: NA
J: TRBJ2-7
D: TRBD2

CDR3: CAISESGAGETEQYF
DNA: TGTGCCATCAGTGAGTCGGGCGCGGGAGAGACCGAGCAGTACTTC
V: TRBV10-3
size: NA
J: TRBJ2-7
D: TRBD2

CDR3: CASSLDAMVNTEAFF
DNA: TGTGCCAGCAGCTTAGACGCGATGGTGAACACTGAAGCTTTCTTT
V: TRBV7-8
size: NA
J: TRBJ1-1
D: NA

CDR3: CSVQPDRAEAFF
DNA: TGCAGCGTCCAACCCGACAGGGCTGAAGCTTTCTTT
V: TRBV29-1
size: NA
J: TRBJ1-1
D: TRBD1

CDR3: CASSEPGTGINIQYF
DNA: TGTGCCAGCAGTGAACCCGGGACAGGGATAAACATTCAGTACTTC
V: TRBV6-1
size: once
J: TRBJ2-4
D: TRBD1

CDR3: CATSAPPVSGSLLNEQFF
DNA: TGTGCCACCAGTGCTCCCCCCGTCAGCGGGAGTCTTCTCAATGAGCAGTTCTTC
V: TRBV24-1
size: NA
J: TRBJ2-1
D: TRBD2

CDR3: CATSRDPGGSYEQYF
DNA: TGTGCCACCAGCAGAGACCCGGGGGGCTCCTACGAGCAGTACTTC
V: TRBV15
size: NA
J: TRBJ2-7
D: TRBD2

CDR3: CASSLGGRGRPGELFF
DNA: TGTGCCAGCAGCTTAGGTGGTCGCGGGAGACCCGGGGAGCTGTTTTTT
V: TRBV7-2
size: few
J: TRBJ2-2
D: TRBD2

CDR3: CASTRTSGSPEQFF
DNA: TGTGCCAGCACAAGGACTAGCGGCTCACCTGAGCAGTTCTTC
V: TRBV6-5
size: few
J: TRBJ2-1
D: TRBD2

CDR3: CASSFGTEVVQYF
DNA: TGTGCCAGCAGCTTTGGGACAGAGGTTGTGCAGTACTTC
V: TRBV5-6
size: NA
J: TRBJ2-7
D: TRBD1

CDR3: CASSSRQGKAFF
DNA: TGTGCCAGCAGTTCACGGCAGGGAAAAGCTTTCTTT
V: TRBV28
size: NA
J: TRBJ1-1
D: NA

CDR3: CASGGLATTGELFF
DNA: TGTGCCAGCGGGGGACTAGCGACGACCGGGGAGCTGTTTTTT
V: TRBV2
size: NA
J: TRBJ2-2
D: TRBD2

CDR3: CASSLGRRTGHGELFF
DNA: TGTGCCAGCAGCTTAGGTCGGAGGACAGGCCACGGGGAGCTGTTTTTT
V: TRBV7-2
size: NA
J: TRBJ2-2
D: TRBD1

CDR3: CASSRTGSSYNEQFF
DNA: TGTGCCAGCAGCCGGACAGGGAGCTCCTACAATGAGCAGTTCTTC
V: TRBV14
size: NA
J: TRBJ2-1
D: TRBD1

CDR3: CASSYNPPQTEAFF
DNA: TGCGCCAGCAGCTATAACCCTCCTCAGACTGAAGCTTTCTTT
V: TRBV5-1
size: NA
J: TRBJ1-1
D: NA

CDR3: CASSPGAGPGYGYTF
DNA: TGTGCCAGCTCACCAGGGGCAGGGCCAGGCTATGGCTACACCTTC
V: TRBV18
size: NA
J: TRBJ1-2
D: NA

CDR3: CATSTSGTRNQPQHF
DNA: TGTGCCACCAGCACCTCCGGGACACGCAATCAGCCCCAGCATTTT
V: TRBV15
size: NA
J: TRBJ1-5
D: NA

CDR3: CASSQGQMNTEAFF
DNA: TGCGCCAGCAGCCAAGGACAGATGAACACTGAAGCTTTCTTT
V: TRBV4-3
size: NA
J: TRBJ1-1
D: NA

CDR3: CASSLKPSGTYEQYF
DNA: TGTGCCAGCAGCTTAAAGCCTAGCGGAACCTACGAGCAGTACTTC
V: TRBV7-2
size: NA
J: TRBJ2-7
D: TRBD2

CDR3: CASSRGTANQPQHF
DNA: TGTGCCAGCAGCCGTGGGACAGCGAATCAGCCCCAGCATTTT
V: TRBV2
size: NA
J: TRBJ1-5
D: TRBD1

CDR3: CASSFRSTNTGELFF
DNA: TGTGCCAGCAGCTTTAGGAGCACCAACACCGGGGAGCTGTTTTTT
V: TRBV7-2
size: once
J: TRBJ2-2
D: NA

CDR3: CASSPSAGGPKTGELFF
DNA: TGTGCCAGCAGCCCGTCAGCGGGAGGGCCGAAAACCGGGGAGCTGTTTTTT
V: TRBV11-2
size: NA
J: TRBJ2-2
D: TRBD2

CDR3: CASSLGGRLMGYF
DNA: TGTGCCAGCAGTTTAGGGGGCCGGCTGATGGGGTATTTT
V: TRBV12-3/TRBV12-4
size: NA
J: TRBJ2-3
D: NA

CDR3: CASSLGQGAFYGYTF
DNA: TGTGCCAGCAGCTTAGGGCAGGGGGCTTTCTATGGCTACACCTTC
V: TRBV7-2
size: once
J: TRBJ1-2
D: TRBD1

CDR3: CASSLEQAQPQHF
DNA: TGTGCCAGCAGTTTAGAACAGGCACAGCCCCAGCATTTT
V: TRBV6-2/TRBV6-3
size: NA
J: TRBJ1-5
D: NA

CDR3: CSVEGGLSNTIYF
DNA: TGCAGCGTTGAAGGGGGCCTCTCTAACACCATATATTTT
V: TRBV29-1
size: NA
J: TRBJ1-3
D: NA

CDR3: CASFPNEVRYGYTF
DNA: TGTGCCAGCTTCCCTAACGAGGTTCGCTATGGCTACACCTTC
V: TRBV28
size: NA
J: TRBJ1-2
D: NA

CDR3: CASSQEDQRGGGSTDTQYF
DNA: TGTGCCAGCAGCCAAGAAGATCAGCGGGGTGGGGGTAGCACAGATACGCAGTATTTT
V: TRBV4-2
size: NA
J: TRBJ2-3
D: TRBD2

CDR3: CASSSHTEAFPNEKLFF
DNA: TGTGCCAGCAGCTCCCATACCGAGGCGTTTCCTAATGAAAAACTGTTTTTT
V: TRBV11-2
size: once
J: TRBJ1-4
D: NA

CDR3: CASSQDLGLAVTDTQYF
DNA: TGTGCCAGCAGCCAAGACCTCGGACTAGCGGTCACAGATACGCAGTATTTT
V: TRBV3-1/TRBV3-2
size: NA
J: TRBJ2-3
D: TRBD2

CDR3: CASSFSRSGARPNEQFF
DNA: TGTGCCAGCAGTTTTTCTCGAAGCGGGGCCCGACCGAATGAGCAGTTCTTC
V: TRBV27
size: NA
J: TRBJ2-1
D: TRBD2

CDR3: CSFRANTGELFF
DNA: TGCAGCTTCCGGGCGAACACCGGGGAGCTGTTTTTT
V: TRBV29-1
size: NA
J: TRBJ2-2
D: NA

CDR3: CASSPGSSYEQYF
DNA: TGTGCCAGCTCACCAGGGAGCTCCTACGAGCAGTACTTC
V: TRBV18
size: NA
J: TRBJ2-7
D: NA

CDR3: CASTLTGGVYNEQFF
DNA: TGTGCCAGCACCCTGACAGGGGGAGTCTACAATGAGCAGTTCTTC
V: TRBV28
size: NA
J: TRBJ2-1
D: TRBD1

CDR3: CASSSRRDSLINEQFF
DNA: TGCGCCAGCAGCTCCCGGAGGGACAGTCTGATCAATGAGCAGTTCTTC
V: TRBV5-1
size: many
J: TRBJ2-1
D: NA

CDR3: CASSDLGQVTDTQYF
DNA: TGTGCCAGCAGTGACCTGGGACAGGTCACAGATACGCAGTATTTT
V: TRBV25-1
size: NA
J: TRBJ2-3
D: TRBD1

CDR3: CASSLTQGHQPQHF
DNA: TGTGCCAGCAGTTTAACACAGGGGCATCAGCCCCAGCATTTT
V: TRBV28
size: NA
J: TRBJ1-5
D: TRBD1

CDR3: CASSKAGGPYEQYF
DNA: TGTGCCAGCAGCAAAGCGGGAGGGCCCTACGAGCAGTACTTC
V: TRBV9
size: few
J: TRBJ2-7
D: TRBD2

CDR3: CASSEQGAGQPQHF
DNA: TGTGCCAGCAGTGAGCAGGGGGCAGGTCAGCCCCAGCATTTT
V: TRBV2
size: NA
J: TRBJ1-5
D: TRBD1